Presented here are 18 T cell receptor beta chains from one specimen sequenced in a study of cytomegalovirus exposure and HLA in healthy donors. Vbeta (60) and Jbeta (13) primers were used in the PCR. Assay: immunoSEQ multiplex PCR; the TCRdb copy retains only in-frame clones and omits some. The sample includes about 210,000 clones, more than 75% seen only once; the top ten take 5.5% to 7.5%. The sample taken for sequencing was PBMCs. These receptors came from a man aged 40-49 years in good health and CMV-seropositive.

This chain connects TRBV11-2 to TRBJ2-1, with 15 bases identical to TRBD2. Germline V gene data show CDR1 as SGHAT and CDR2 as FQNNGV. Trimming removed 3 bases from V and 9 bases from J; junction bases left unmatched: 6. This CDR3 is 16 amino acids long. The CDR3 sequence is CASSLEGTSGRSEQFF. The CDR3 DNA follows: TGTGCCAGCAGCTTGGAAGGGACTAGCGGGAGGAGTGAGCAGTTCTTC.

V usage is TRBV15 and J usage is TRBJ2-7; possibly TRBD1 for D (5 bases). CDR1 is LNHNV, CDR2 YYDKDF, per germline (reference sequence). Deletions cut 0 bases from V and 3 bases from J, with 12 bases between. This CDR3 spans 15 amino acids. The CDR3 is CATSRDPQGSYEQYF. Here the CDR3 DNA reads TGTGCCACCAGCAGAGATCCCCAGGGCAGCTACGAGCAGTACTTC.

The V call is TRBV11-2, the J call TRBJ1-4; tentative D call: TRBD1 (5 bases). V lost 5 bases and J lost 3, with 10 bases in between. The CDR3 has 14 amino acids. Germline-derived CDR1 and CDR2 are SGHAT and FQNNGV. CDR3 sequence: CASSTGQPNEKLFF. CDR3 nucleotides: TGTGCCAGCAGCACCGGACAACCTAATGAAAAACTGTTTTTT. The variable domain in full, completed from reference TRBV11-2 and TRBJ1-4, reads EAGVAQSPRYKIIEKRQSVAFWCNPISGHATLYWYQQILGQGPKLLIQFQNNGVVDDSQLPKDRFSAERLKGVDSTLKIQPAKLEDSAVYLCASSTGQPNEKLFFGSGTQLSVL.

J is TRBJ1-2 and V is TRBV19; the D gene is possibly TRBD1 (6 bases). V was trimmed by 3 bases and J by 6 bases, leaving 11 bases between them. Germline V gene lookup returns CDR1 LNHDA and CDR2 SQIVND (reference sequence). This CDR3 spans 13 amino acids. The CDR3 region has the DNA TGTGCCAGTAGTATTTTTTCAGGGGATGGCTACACCTTC. This sequence encodes CASSIFSGDGYTF.

This clone was observed once. The chain has TRBV27 and TRBJ2-7, with a weak D call TRBD1 (5 bases). This CDR3 contains 13 residues. The V gene lost 3 bases and the J gene lost 3 bases, with 9 bases spanning the gap. Germline V CDR1 and CDR2: MNHEY, SMNVEV (reference sequence). CDR3: CASSLGQHYEQYV. CDR3 DNA: TGTGCCAGCAGTTTGGGGCAGCACTACGAGCAGTACGTC.

Turning to this clone: One end of the junction varies from germline; a read error may be responsible. The chain combines TRBV11-1 with TRBJ1-2; TRBD1 is a possible D gene (6 bases). CDR3 length: 13 residues. Germline CDR1 reads SGHAT; CDR2 reads FQDESV (reference sequence). The CDR3 DNA is TGTGCTAGCAGCCCACTGACAGGCCCCGGCTACACCTTC. It encodes CASSPLTGPGYTF.

CDR3 in DNA: TGTGCCAGTAGTATGGGGGGTCTTAACAATGAGCAGTTCTTC. It codes for CASSMGGLNNEQFF. V and J are TRBV19 and TRBJ2-1, with D tentatively TRBD2 (6 bases). The CDR3 is made up of 14 amino acids. V was clipped by 3 bases and J by 5 bases, with 11 bases between them. Germline V gene sequence: CDR1 LNHDA, CDR2 SQIVND (reference sequence).

This clone was seen a handful of times. The chain links TRBV7-9 to TRBJ1-2; D perhaps matches TRBD1 (5 bases). Trimming shortened V by 0 bases and J by 8 bases, and 13 bases separated the two germline ends. The CDR3 covers 14 residues. The germline V gene encodes CDR1 SEHNR and CDR2 FQNEAQ (reference sequence). This chain's CDR3 is CASSLARGSSGYTF. CDR3 nucleotides: TGTGCCAGCAGCTTAGCGCGGGGGTCCAGCGGCTACACCTTC.

V usage is TRBV5-4 and J usage is TRBJ1-2; D is uncertain. CDR3 length: 14 amino acids. Germline assignment: CDR1 SGHNT and CDR2 YYREEE (reference sequence). The V gene lost 0 bases and the J gene lost 3 bases, with 9 bases spanning the gap. The CDR3 is CASSLGAGDYGYTF. In nucleotides, the CDR3 is TGTGCCAGCAGCTTGGGGGCTGGCGACTATGGCTACACCTTC.

The J gene is TRBJ2-3, the V gene TRBV2; D is perhaps TRBD1 (6 bases). This CDR3 contains 13 residues. The germline gives CDR1 SNHLY, CDR2 FYNNEI. Trimming took off 6 bases at V and 4 bases at J, with 11 bases between the two ends. CDR3 nucleotide sequence: TGTGCCAGCAGGCCCAACAGGGCAGATACGCAGTATTTT. It encodes CASRPNRADTQYF.

The rearrangement joins TRBV7-9 to TRBJ2-3; D not resolved. The CDR3 is 14 amino acids. The V gene lost 7 bases and the J gene lost 0 bases, with 11 bases spanning the gap. Germline V gene lookup returns CDR1 SEHNR and CDR2 FQNEAQ (reference sequence). The CDR3 is CASKPTGSTDTQYF. As DNA, the CDR3 is TGTGCCAGCAAACCGACTGGGAGCACAGATACGCAGTATTTT.

V is TRBV27 and J is TRBJ2-2; D not certain. Deletions cut 8 bases from V and 2 bases from J, with 9 bases between. The CDR3 sequence is 13 residues long. Germline V CDR1 and CDR2: MNHEY, SMNVEV (reference sequence). CDR3 loop: CASYTLNTGELFF. As DNA, the CDR3 is TGTGCCAGCTATACACTAAACACCGGGGAGCTGTTTTTT.

In its sample, this clone was seen once. This chain connects TRBV25-1 to TRBJ2-4, with a possible D match to TRBD1 (6 bases). Per germline, CDR1 MGHDK and CDR2 SYGVNS. The V gene lost 3 bases and the J gene lost 9 bases, with 15 bases spanning the gap. The CDR3 contains 14 residues. The CDR3 DNA reads as TGTGCCAGCAGTGAGAAACAGGGCAGGGGCATTCAGTACTTC. Residues: CASSEKQGRGIQYF.

This clone was seen more than once but under ten times. The chain employs TRBV9 and TRBJ2-2; a weak D match, TRBD2 (5 bases). The CDR3 totals 15 residues. From germline, CDR1 is SGDLS and CDR2 YYNGEE. The V gene lost 0 bases and the J gene lost 4 bases, with 10 bases spanning the gap. The CDR3 is CASSVAWAGTGELFF. The CDR3 DNA sequence: TGTGCCAGCAGCGTAGCGTGGGCGGGCACCGGGGAGCTGTTTTTT.

The chain has TRBV5-1 and TRBJ2-1; the match to TRBD1 covers 8 bases. This CDR3 has 14 amino acids. The V gene end was trimmed by 4 bases and the J gene end by 7 bases; junction bases not matched to a gene: 7. Germline CDR1 reads SGHRS; CDR2 reads YFSETQ. CDR3 residues: CASSGFGQGNEQFF. The CDR3, as DNA: TGCGCCAGCAGCGGGTTCGGACAGGGTAATGAGCAGTTCTTC.

This chain connects TRBV19 to TRBJ2-2; D may be TRBD2 (6 bases). Germline CDR1 and CDR2: LNHDA and SQIVND (reference sequence). CDR3 length: 14 amino acids. V lost 6 bases and J lost 6, with 14 bases in between. CDR3 DNA: TGTGCCAGTAGCATGCAAGGAGGGCCCGGGGAGCTGTTTTTT. Protein sequence: CASSMQGGPGELFF.

V and J are TRBV7-7 and TRBJ2-1, with D maybe TRBD2 (6 bases). Trimming left V 5 bases short and J 0 bases short, with 11 bases between. The CDR3 loop spans 15 amino acids. Germline CDR1 is SSHAT and CDR2 is FNYEAQ (reference sequence). The CDR3 spells CASSRDLSSYNEQFF. The CDR3 bases are TGTGCCAGCAGCCGGGACTTAAGCTCCTACAATGAGCAGTTCTTC.

This chain joins TRBV27 and TRBJ2-4, with unresolved D. V shed 5 bases and J shed 1 base, with 12 bases lying between them. The V gene's germline CDR1 is MNHEY and CDR2 SMNVEV (reference sequence). The CDR3 spans 15 residues. The CDR3 here is CASSPTRLAKNIQYF. CDR3 bases: TGTGCCAGCAGTCCCACTCGACTCGCCAAAAACATTCAGTACTTC.